This TCR beta chain emerged from a study of blood T cell repertoires in COVID-19. Study-wide context: The analysed material was cDNA or gDNA that came from T cells, B-cell-depleted T cells, or PBMCs.

V lost 1 base and J 10 bases, leaving 10 bases between the germline ends. The germline CDR1 and CDR2 sequences are GTSNPN and SVGIG (reference sequence). This CDR3 is built from 11 residues. In the original analysis: Reference gene primer amplification yielded estimated nucleated cell counts. The assay was immunoSEQ multiplex PCR, and TCRdb's table has in-frame clones only and misses some. D and trimming were read from the DNA, whereas the V and J calls and clone size are those reported in that table. This table holds 240,000 or so clones, around 85% found once. This clonotype was sampled from a woman in her thirties or forties with acute COVID-19. Material for sequencing was PBMCs or T cells enriched from blood (not recorded which). The chain employs TRBV30 and TRBJ1-1; D call uncertain. This CDR3 reads CAWSGWTRAFF. In DNA form, the CDR3 reads TGTGCCTGGAGTGGGTGGACTCGAGCTTTCTTT.